The 25 T cell receptor beta chains below were found in one sample sequenced in a study of blood T cell repertoires in COVID-19. Data came from immunoSEQ multiplex PCR; TCRdb stores just in-frame clones and leaves some out. The sample lists about 98,000 clones, over 70% seen once, with less than 25% in the top ten. What was sequenced was peripheral blood. Every receptor here comes from a man between 70 and 80 years old with acute or convalescent COVID-19.

The V call is TRBV7-2, the J call TRBJ1-1, with TRBD1 identical over 8 bases. Trimming removed 2 bases from V and 1 base from J; junction bases left unmatched: 9. There are 17 residues in the CDR3. Germline V gene sequence: CDR1 SGHTA, CDR2 FQGNSA. In nucleotides, the CDR3 is TGTGCCAGCAGCTTACCCGGACAGGGATCGGGGAACACTGAAGCTTTCTTT. This translates into CASSLPGQGSGNTEAFF.

This clone was seen more than once but under ten times. The CDR3: CASSQEVARGEKLFF. Written as DNA, the CDR3 is TGCGCCAGCAGCCAAGAAGTGGCCCGGGGGGAAAAACTGTTTTTT. The chain carries TRBV4-3 and TRBJ1-4; TRBD1 is a possible D gene (5 bases). The CDR3 loop spans 15 amino acids. Between the trimmed V and J ends, which lost 0 bases and 8 bases, there was a span of 13 bases. CDR1 and CDR2 from the germline V gene are LGHNA and YSLEER.

The chain uses TRBV4-1 and TRBJ2-1; 11 bases are shared with TRBD2. J gave up 6 bases and V 0 bases, and 10 bases lay outside the gene matches. This CDR3 region has 18 residues. Germline values: CDR1 MGHRA, CDR2 YSYEKL. This chain's CDR3 is CASSQDQLAGASGNEQFF. The CDR3 coding sequence is TGCGCCAGCAGCCAAGATCAACTAGCGGGAGCATCGGGCAATGAGCAGTTCTTC.

The CDR3 DNA reads TGTGCCAGCAGTGAACAGGGGGCTGACACTGAAGCTTTCTTT. Protein: CASSEQGADTEAFF. V is TRBV6-4 and J is TRBJ1-1, with 9 bases fitting TRBD1. The J segment lost 3 bases and the V segment lost 3 bases, leaving 2 bases of the junction unmatched. This CDR3 is 14 amino acids long. CDR1 is MRHNA and CDR2 is SNTAGT in the germline V gene.

The rearrangement uses TRBV2 and TRBJ2-5; 8 nucleotides line up with TRBD1. This CDR3 is built from 12 residues. Germline lookup yields CDR1 SNHLY and CDR2 FYNNEI. Trimming at V came to 7 bases and at J to 5 bases, leaving 3 bases not matched to a gene. The CDR3: CASTGGVETQYF. Written as DNA, the CDR3 is TGTGCCAGCACAGGGGGCGTTGAGACCCAGTACTTC.

This chain connects TRBV7-2 to TRBJ2-1; D perhaps matches TRBD1 (6 bases). Germline CDR1 SGHTA, CDR2 FQGNSA. The V gene lost 2 bases and the J gene lost 5 bases, with 13 bases spanning the gap. This CDR3 comprises 15 residues. CDR3 loop: CASSLWWGPNNEQFF. The CDR3 region has the DNA TGTGCCAGCAGCTTATGGTGGGGGCCCAACAATGAGCAGTTCTTC.

V is TRBV30 and J is TRBJ2-7, with D tentatively TRBD2 (6 bases). In germline, CDR1 is GTSNPN, CDR2 SVGIG (reference sequence). The ends were cut back, 3 bases at V and 6 bases at J, with 12 bases in the middle. The CDR3 has 12 residues. This CDR3 is CAWRMEGSEQYF. CDR3 sequence (DNA): TGTGCCTGGAGGATGGAGGGTTCCGAGCAGTACTTC. Drawing the rest from reference TRBV30 and TRBJ2-7, the complete variable domain is SQTIHQWPATLVQPVGSPLSLECTVEGTSNPNLYWYRQAAGRGLQLLFYSVGIGQISSEVPQNLSASRPQDRQFILSSKKLLLSDSGFYLCAWRMEGSEQYFGPGTRLTVT.

The V call is TRBV5-1, the J call TRBJ2-7; unclear D gene. Between the trimmed V and J ends, which lost 3 bases and 4 bases, there was a span of 5 bases. Per germline, CDR1 SGHRS and CDR2 YFSETQ. The CDR3 has 11 residues. The CDR3 sequence is CASSSEYEQYF. CDR3 DNA: TGCGCCAGCAGCTCGGAGTACGAGCAGTACTTC. The complete variable domain, with remaining parts taken from reference TRBV5-1 and TRBJ2-7, reads KAGVTQTPRYLIKTRGQQVTLSCSPISGHRSVSWYQQTPGQGLQFLFEYFSETQRNKGNFPGRFSGRQFSNSRSEMNVSTLELGDSALYLCASSSEYEQYFGPGTRLTVT.

This clone came up a few times. This chain connects TRBV5-6 to TRBJ2-6; 9 bases agree with TRBD1. This CDR3 is built from 16 residues. Germline V gene data show CDR1 as SGHDT and CDR2 as YYEEEE. V dropped 2 bases and J dropped 4; count of bases not matched to a gene: 4. CDR3 sequence reads: CASSFLGTGGANVLTF. As DNA, the CDR3 is TGTGCCAGCAGCTTTCTGGGGACAGGGGGGGCCAACGTCCTGACTTTC.

The rearrangement links TRBV5-6 to TRBJ2-2; no firm D call. Trimming pared 0 bases from V and 1 base from J, leaving 10 bases between. The CDR3 is made up of 16 amino acids. In germline, CDR1 is SGHDT, CDR2 YYEEEE. The CDR3 DNA reads as TGTGCCAGCAGCTTGGCGAGACAACTGAACACCGGGGAGCTGTTTTTT. It encodes CASSLARQLNTGELFF.

The chain couples TRBV5-1 to TRBJ1-6, with D possibly matching TRBD1 (5 bases). The V and J ends lost 4 bases and 7 bases respectively, with 15 bases between them. This CDR3 has 15 amino acids. Per the germline V gene, CDR1 is SGHRS and CDR2 is YFSETQ. The CDR3 region has the DNA TGCGCCAGCAGCAGGGAGGGGAGGGAAAATTCACCCCTCCACTTT. Protein: CASSREGRENSPLHF.

The V call is TRBV24-1, the J call TRBJ2-2, with D maybe TRBD2 (6 bases). This CDR3 is built from 15 residues. From germline, CDR1 is KGHDR and CDR2 SFDVKD. Trimming shortened V by 4 bases and J by 8 bases, and 16 bases separated the two germline ends. The CDR3, as DNA: TGTGCCACCAGTGACCCGGGAGCGCTGGGAGGGGAGCTGTTTTTT. This sequence encodes CATSDPGALGGELFF.

V gene TRBV5-1 combines with J gene TRBJ2-1; 11 bases line up with TRBD2. With V trimmed by 4 bases and J by 4 bases, 7 bases remained unmatched. CDR1 and CDR2 from the germline V gene are SGHRS and YFSETQ. There are 16 residues in the CDR3. The CDR3, as DNA: TGCGCCAGCAGCCGGTCCGGGACTAGCGGTTACAATGAGCAGTTCTTC. This codes for CASSRSGTSGYNEQFF.

The gene calls are TRBV6-5 and TRBJ2-5, with D perhaps TRBD1 (6 bases). The germline gives CDR1 MNHEY, CDR2 SVGAGI. The length of the CDR3 is 16 residues. Trimming shortened V by 2 bases and J by 0 bases, and 13 bases separated the two germline ends. The CDR3 DNA follows: TGTGCCAGCAGTTACCGGACAGCAACTTACCAAGAGACCCAGTACTTC. This translates into CASSYRTATYQETQYF.

The V call is TRBV5-1, the J call TRBJ2-3; 10 positions match TRBD1. The CDR3 length is 15 residues. Per germline, CDR1 SGHRS and CDR2 YFSETQ. Trimming at V came to 2 bases and at J to 6 bases, leaving 6 bases not matched to a gene. The CDR3 coding sequence is TGCGCCAGCAGCTTACAGACAGGGGGCAGGGATACGCAGTATTTT. Its protein product is CASSLQTGGRDTQYF.

The rearrangement joins TRBV5-1 to TRBJ2-7; 7 positions match TRBD2. The length of the CDR3 is 11 residues. Germline V lookup: CDR1 SGHRS, CDR2 YFSETQ. Unmatched junction bases numbered 1, after V lost 4 bases and J lost 6 bases. CDR3 in DNA: TGCGCCAGCAGCCGGGAGGCCGAGCAGTACTTC. This translates into CASSREAEQYF.

The CDR3 is CASSWDRYSGNTIYF. In DNA, the CDR3 is TGTGCCAGCAGCTGGGACAGGTACTCTGGAAACACCATATATTTT. This chain links TRBV7-9 with TRBJ1-3, with 8 bases lining up with TRBD1. There are 15 residues in the CDR3. Trimming took 4 bases from V and 0 from J; bases not matched to a gene: 2. Germline lookup yields CDR1 SEHNR and CDR2 FQNEAQ (reference sequence).

This clone was recorded only once. V usage is TRBV7-2 and J usage is TRBJ2-3; 7 nucleotides agree with TRBD2. The germline V gene has CDR1 SGHTA and CDR2 FQGNSA. This CDR3 contains 15 residues. The J segment lost 1 base and the V segment lost 6 bases, leaving 7 bases of the junction unmatched. For the CDR3, the DNA is TGTGCCAGCAGACGACCTAGCGGAGGCACAGATACGCAGTATTTT. Amino acids: CASRRPSGGTDTQYF.

The genes are TRBV30 and TRBJ2-7; 7 bases map to TRBD1. This CDR3 is built from 15 residues. Germline CDR1 reads GTSNPN; CDR2 reads SVGIG (reference sequence). V lost 3 bases to trimming and J lost 0 bases; unmatched junction nucleotides: 8. CDR3 protein: CAWRKRGRGSYEQYF. The CDR3 DNA follows: TGTGCCTGGAGAAAGAGGGGGCGCGGCTCCTACGAGCAGTACTTC. Supplemented by reference TRBV30 and TRBJ2-7, the full variable domain reads SQTIHQWPATLVQPVGSPLSLECTVEGTSNPNLYWYRQAAGRGLQLLFYSVGIGQISSEVPQNLSASRPQDRQFILSSKKLLLSDSGFYLCAWRKRGRGSYEQYFGPGTRLTVT.

V gene TRBV28 combines with J gene TRBJ2-2; D is possibly TRBD1 (8 bases). The CDR3 length is 14 residues. Looked up from germline, CDR1 is MDHEN and CDR2 is SYDVKM. Trimming left V 8 bases short and J 6 bases short, with 16 bases between. CDR3 nucleotides: TGTGCCAGCTTAACAGGGGGGGTCGCCGGGGAGCTGTTTTTT. This codes for CASLTGGVAGELFF.

This clone appeared a few times. The V call is TRBV29-1, the J call TRBJ2-3; TRBD1 aligns across 8 bases. Germline assignment: CDR1 SQVTM and CDR2 ANQGSEA. With 4 bases clipped from V and 1 base from J, the junction kept 19 bases outside the gene matches. The CDR3 is made up of 19 amino acids. DNA for the CDR3: TGCAGCGTTGGAGGTCCCCAGGGGGCGAATGTGGAGCGCACAGATACGCAGTATTTT. Amino acid sequence: CSVGGPQGANVERTDTQYF.

The chain couples TRBV10-2 to TRBJ1-5; D may be TRBD1 (5 bases). The germline V and J ends were trimmed by 3 bases and 3 bases, with 6 bases remaining between them. Looked up from germline, CDR1 is WSHSY and CDR2 is SAAADI. The CDR3 loop spans 13 amino acids. Here the CDR3 reads CASSEQDNQPQHF. CDR3 coding DNA: TGCGCCAGCAGTGAACAGGACAATCAGCCCCAGCATTTT.

The chain has TRBV24-1 and TRBJ1-2; D ambiguous. The CDR3 consists of 15 residues. Germline loops: CDR1 KGHDR, CDR2 SFDVKD. V was trimmed by 3 bases and J by 7 bases, leaving 17 bases between them. CDR3 protein: CATSDPAGATSGYTF. In DNA form, the CDR3 reads TGTGCCACCAGTGATCCAGCCGGAGCCACCTCTGGCTACACCTTC.

This clone has only a few counts. V gene TRBV30 combines with J gene TRBJ2-3; possibly TRBD1 for D (5 bases). This CDR3 comprises 12 residues. Germline CDR1 is GTSNPN and CDR2 is SVGIG (reference sequence). In DNA form, the CDR3 reads TGTGTCCTTCAGGGTTTCACAGATACGCAGTATTTT. Translation gives CVLQGFTDTQYF.

The chain has TRBV19 and TRBJ1-3; 10 bases agree with TRBD1. CDR1 is LNHDA and CDR2 is SQIVND in the germline V gene (reference sequence). The CDR3 extends over 16 amino acids. After removal of 3 bases from V and 4 bases from J, the junction contained 6 bases not matched to a gene. The CDR3 bases are TGTGCCAGTAGTATGCGGACAGGGGGTTCGGGAAACACCATATATTTT. As protein: CASSMRTGGSGNTIYF.